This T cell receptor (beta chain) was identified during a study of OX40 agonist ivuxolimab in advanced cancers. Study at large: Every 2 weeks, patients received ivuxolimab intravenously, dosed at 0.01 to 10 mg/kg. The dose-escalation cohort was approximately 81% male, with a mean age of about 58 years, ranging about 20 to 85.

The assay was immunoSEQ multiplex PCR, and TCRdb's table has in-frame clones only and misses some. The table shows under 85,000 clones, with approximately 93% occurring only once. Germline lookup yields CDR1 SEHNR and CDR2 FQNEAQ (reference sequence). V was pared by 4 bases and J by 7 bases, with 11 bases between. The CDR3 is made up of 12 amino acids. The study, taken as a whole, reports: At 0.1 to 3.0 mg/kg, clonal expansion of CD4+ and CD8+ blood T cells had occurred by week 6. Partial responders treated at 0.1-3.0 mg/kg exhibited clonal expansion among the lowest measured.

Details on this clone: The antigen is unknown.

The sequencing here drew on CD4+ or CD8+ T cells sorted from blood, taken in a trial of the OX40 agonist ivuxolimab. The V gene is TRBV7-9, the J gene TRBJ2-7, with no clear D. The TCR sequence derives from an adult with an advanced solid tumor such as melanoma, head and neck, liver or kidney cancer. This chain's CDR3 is CASSYGPGEQYF. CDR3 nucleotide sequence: TGTGCCAGCAGCTACGGACCCGGGGAGCAGTACTTC.